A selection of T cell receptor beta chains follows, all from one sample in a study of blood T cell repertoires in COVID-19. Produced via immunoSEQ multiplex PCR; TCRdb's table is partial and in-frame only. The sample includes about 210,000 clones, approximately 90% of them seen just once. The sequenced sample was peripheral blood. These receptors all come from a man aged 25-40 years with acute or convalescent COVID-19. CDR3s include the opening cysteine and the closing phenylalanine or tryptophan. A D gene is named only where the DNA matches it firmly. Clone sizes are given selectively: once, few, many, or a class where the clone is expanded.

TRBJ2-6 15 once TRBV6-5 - CASSKQGSGANVLTF TGTGCCAGCAGTAAGCAGGGATCCGGGGCCAACGTCCTGACTTTC
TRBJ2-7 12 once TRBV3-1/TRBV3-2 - CASSLTAYEQYF TGTGCCAGCAGTCTTACAGCCTACGAGCAGTACTTC
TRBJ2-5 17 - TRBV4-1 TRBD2 CASSQVTRLAGGETQYF TGCGCCAGCAGCCAAGTTACCCGACTAGCGGGAGGGGAGACCCAGTACTTC
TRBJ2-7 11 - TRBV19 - CASFQAYEQYF TGTGCCAGCTTTCAGGCCTACGAGCAGTACTTC
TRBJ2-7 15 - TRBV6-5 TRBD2 CASSSLAGTSREQYF TGTGCCAGCAGTTCACTAGCGGGAACGTCACGCGAGCAGTACTTC
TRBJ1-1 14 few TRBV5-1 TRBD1 CASSSDRANTEAFF TGCGCCAGCAGCTCGGACAGGGCGAACACTGAAGCTTTCTTT
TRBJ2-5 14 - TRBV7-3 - CASSLTGAIETQYF TGTGCCAGCAGCTTAACAGGGGCGATTGAGACCCAGTACTTC
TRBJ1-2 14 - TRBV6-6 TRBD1 CASSLPDRGRGYTF TGTGCCAGCAGTTTACCCGACAGGGGTCGTGGCTACACCTTC
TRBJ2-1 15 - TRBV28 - CASALEDRTYNEQFF TGTGCCAGCGCTTTGGAAGACAGAACCTACAATGAGCAGTTCTTC
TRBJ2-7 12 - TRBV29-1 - CSVVYSTYEQYF TGCAGCGTTGTATACTCAACCTACGAGCAGTACTTC
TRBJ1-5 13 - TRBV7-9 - CASSVSGNQPQHF TGTGCCAGCAGCGTCTCAGGCAATCAGCCCCAGCATTTT
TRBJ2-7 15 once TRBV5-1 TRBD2 CASSKSGTLSYEQYF TGCGCCAGCAGCAAGAGCGGGACTCTCAGCTACGAGCAGTACTTC
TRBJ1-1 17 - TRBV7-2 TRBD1 CASSKNTGATQGGGAFF TGTGCCAGCAGCAAGAACACAGGGGCGACACAGGGCGGTGGAGCTTTCTTT
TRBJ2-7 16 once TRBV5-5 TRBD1 CASSLGDRRGSYEQYF TGTGCCAGCAGCTTGGGGGACAGGAGAGGATCCTACGAGCAGTACTTC
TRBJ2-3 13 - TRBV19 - CASSGNRLATQYF TGTGCCAGTAGTGGGAATCGGCTAGCCACGCAGTATTTT
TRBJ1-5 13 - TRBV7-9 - CASTPLYGWPQHF TGTGCCAGCACCCCCCTTTATGGCTGGCCCCAGCATTTT
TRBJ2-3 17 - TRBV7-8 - CASSLRRRTGLTDTQYF TGTGCCAGCAGCCTCCGTCGCCGGACGGGACTCACAGATACGCAGTATTTT
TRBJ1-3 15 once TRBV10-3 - CATSPGGGRGNTIYF TGTGCCACCAGTCCTGGCGGGGGAAGGGGAAACACCATATATTTT
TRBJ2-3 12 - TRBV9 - CASSATRDTQYF TGTGCCAGCAGCGCGACTCGAGATACGCAGTATTTT
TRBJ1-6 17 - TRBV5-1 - CASSSPGGGSNNSPLHF TGCGCCAGCAGCTCCCCCGGGGGAGGGTCGAATAACTCACCCCTCCACTTT
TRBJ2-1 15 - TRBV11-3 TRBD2 CASSIGLASYNEQFF TGTGCCAGCAGCATCGGACTAGCGTCTTACAATGAGCAGTTCTTC
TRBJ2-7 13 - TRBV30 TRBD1 CAWRRTGVGEQYF TGTGCCTGGAGAAGGACAGGGGTTGGCGAGCAGTACTTC
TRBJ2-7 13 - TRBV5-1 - CASSLRGNYEQYF TGCGCCAGCAGCTTACGGGGAAACTACGAGCAGTACTTC
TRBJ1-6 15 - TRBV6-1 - CASSDLNWAHSPLHF TGTGCCAGCAGTGACCTTAATTGGGCACATTCACCCCTCCACTTT
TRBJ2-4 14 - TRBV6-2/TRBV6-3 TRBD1 CASTPQGAVNIQYF TGTGCCAGCACCCCACAGGGGGCTGTAAACATTCAGTACTTC
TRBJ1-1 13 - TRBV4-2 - CASSPGVEGEAFF TGTGCCAGCAGCCCGGGGGTGGAAGGTGAAGCTTTCTTT
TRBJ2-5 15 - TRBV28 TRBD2 CASSPRGGGVETQYF TGTGCCAGCAGTCCCCGGGGGGGAGGTGTAGAGACCCAGTACTTC
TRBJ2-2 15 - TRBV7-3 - CASSLMGDYTGELFF TGTGCCAGCAGCTTAATGGGGGACTACACCGGGGAGCTGTTTTTT
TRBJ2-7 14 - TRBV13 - CASRTGGRANEQYF TGTGCCAGCAGGACGGGGGGCAGGGCCAACGAGCAGTACTTC
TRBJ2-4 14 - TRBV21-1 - CASSGGADKNIQYF TGTGCCAGCAGCGGGGGGGCCGACAAAAACATTCAGTACTTC
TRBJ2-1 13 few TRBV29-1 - CSVARSRNNEQFF TGCAGCGTTGCTCGGAGTAGAAACAATGAGCAGTTCTTC
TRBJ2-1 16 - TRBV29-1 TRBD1 CSVGWGTGGVGNEQFF TGCAGCGTTGGGTGGGGGACAGGGGGCGTCGGTAATGAGCAGTTCTTC